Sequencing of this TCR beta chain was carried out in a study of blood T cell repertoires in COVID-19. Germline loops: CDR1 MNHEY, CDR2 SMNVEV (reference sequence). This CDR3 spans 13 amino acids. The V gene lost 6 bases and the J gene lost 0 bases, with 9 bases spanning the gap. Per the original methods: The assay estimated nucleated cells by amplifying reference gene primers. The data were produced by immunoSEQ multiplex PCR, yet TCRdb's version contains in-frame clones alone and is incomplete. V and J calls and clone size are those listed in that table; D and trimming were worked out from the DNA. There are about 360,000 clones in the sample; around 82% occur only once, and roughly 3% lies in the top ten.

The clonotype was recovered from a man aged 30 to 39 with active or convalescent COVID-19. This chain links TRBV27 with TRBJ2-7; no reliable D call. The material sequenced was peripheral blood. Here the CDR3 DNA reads TGTGCCAGCAGCGTACCCGGCTCCTACGAGCAGTACTTC. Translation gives CASSVPGSYEQYF.